This is a list of T cell receptor beta chains from one sample in a study of Graves' ophthalmopathy and Graves' hyperthyroidism. TCRdb processed the multiplex PCR reads anew with MiXCR; each CDR3 protein has one entry. The data contain roughly 600,000 distinct CDR3 sequences, 35% to 45% of them singletons. Sequencing input: peripheral blood or thyroid tissue (not recorded which). Every receptor here comes from an adult man with Graves' hyperthyroidism. The CDR3 runs from the conserved cysteine through the conserved F or W. The order of the fields is clone size, D gene, J gene, V gene, CDR3 protein, CDR3 DNA. The D gene is left open where the match is weak. Clone size appears in some rows only: once, few, many, or a class for an expanded clone.

>NA|TRBD2|TRBJ2-3|TRBV24-1
CATGSAGSTDTQYF
TGTGCCACCGGGTCAGCGGGGAGCACAGATACGCAGTATTTT
>few|NA|TRBJ1-5|TRBV4-1
CASSQVSREQPQHF
TGCGCCAGCAGCCAAGTCTCGCGGGAACAGCCCCAGCATTTT
>many|NA|TRBJ1-5|TRBV7-2
CASSLGRGFNQPQHF
TGTGCCAGCAGCTTAGGGAGAGGTTTCAATCAGCCCCAGCATTTT
>NA|NA|TRBJ2-3|TRBV7-2
CASSLVVGGTDTQYF
TGTGCCAGCAGCTTAGTGGTGGGAGGCACAGATACGCAGTATTTT
>NA|NA|TRBJ1-1|TRBV5-1
CASSSRLFRGNTEAFF
TGCGCCAGCAGCTCCAGACTGTTCCGAGGGAACACTGAAGCTTTCTTT
>NA|TRBD1|TRBJ1-6|TRBV14
CASSSTRTGASPLHF
TGTGCCAGCAGCTCCACCCGGACAGGAGCTTCACCCCTCCACTTT
>NA|NA|TRBJ1-2|TRBV19
CASSIGGGGYGYTF
TGTGCCAGTAGTATCGGTGGGGGCGGCTATGGCTACACCTTC
>many|NA|TRBJ2-5|TRBV5-4
CASSYNRVHETQYF
TGTGCCAGCAGCTACAACAGGGTCCACGAGACCCAGTACTTC
>once|NA|TRBJ1-2|TRBV5-1
CASSLGVGYGYAF
TGCGCCAGCAGCTTAGGAGTGGGCTATGGCTACGCCTTC
>once|NA|TRBJ1-2|TRBV2
CASTAGGFDGYTF
TGTGCCAGCACAGCGGGGGGCTTTGATGGCTACACCTTC
>many|NA|TRBJ1-1|TRBV10-3
CAISGDANTEAFF
TGTGCCATCAGTGGAGATGCGAACACTGAAGCTTTCTTT
>many|TRBD1|TRBJ1-2|TRBV20-1
CSAPDRAYGYTF
TGCAGTGCTCCCGACAGGGCCTATGGCTACACCTTC
>many|TRBD2|TRBJ2-7|TRBV20-1
CSARDVRAEREGLTYEQYF
TGCAGTGCTAGAGACGTCAGGGCGGAACGGGAGGGCCTGACCTACGAGCAGTACTTC
>NA|TRBD1|TRBJ1-4|TRBV5-1
CASSGSGQGGGEKLFF
TGCGCCAGCAGCGGGTCCGGACAGGGCGGAGGGGAAAAACTGTTTTTT
>many|TRBD1|TRBJ1-1|TRBV19
CASSTDRDWNTEAFF
TGTGCCAGTAGTACTGACAGGGATTGGAACACTGAAGCTTTCTTT
>few|TRBD2|TRBJ2-1|TRBV20-1
CSARDRTSGRGEQFF
TGCAGTGCTAGAGATCGGACTAGCGGGAGAGGTGAGCAGTTCTTC
>NA|NA|TRBJ2-7|TRBV25-1
CASSAAGSTYEQYF
TGTGCCAGCAGTGCAGCGGGTTCCACCTACGAGCAGTACTTC
>many|NA|TRBJ1-6|TRBV12-3/TRBV12-4
CASSRQPSPLHF
TGTGCCAGCAGTCGACAGCCTTCACCCCTCCACTTT
>NA|TRBD1|TRBJ1-2|TRBV7-4
CASSLALGQGYGYTF
TGTGCCAGCAGCTTAGCGCTGGGACAGGGCTATGGCTACACCTTC
>few|NA|TRBJ1-2|TRBV5-6
CASSLKSVGRNNYGYTF
TGTGCCAGCAGCTTGAAGTCGGTAGGGCGGAATAACTATGGCTACACCTTC
>many|NA|TRBJ1-2|TRBV6-1
CASSEAEGYSNYGYTF
TGTGCCAGCAGTGAAGCCGAGGGGTACTCTAACTATGGCTACACCTTC
>NA|TRBD1|TRBJ2-5|TRBV10-3
CAISESDRVGQPQYF
TGTGCCATCAGTGAGTCGGACAGGGTGGGTCAGCCCCAGTACTTC
>NA|NA|TRBJ1-6|TRBV7-3
CASSLTGGGEGSLPPLHF
TGTGCCAGCAGCTTAACAGGGGGTGGGGAGGGCTCCCTTCCACCCCTCCACTTT
>many|NA|TRBJ2-5|TRBV5-6
CASSVQGWETQYF
TGTGCCAGCAGTGTTCAGGGTTGGGAGACCCAGTACTTC
>few|TRBD2|TRBJ2-7|TRBV6-5
CASSTGLAGLTF
TGTGCCAGCAGTACCGGACTAGCGGGACTTACCTTC
>few|NA|TRBJ1-2|TRBV7-9
CASTNQERGVDGYTF
TGTGCCAGCACCAACCAGGAGAGGGGGGTCGATGGCTACACCTTC
>NA|TRBD2|TRBJ2-7|TRBV5-6
CASSPTSGYNEQYF
TGTGCCAGCAGCCCGACTAGCGGTTACAATGAGCAGTACTTC
>many|NA|TRBJ1-2|TRBV7-2
CASSLAGGGDYGYTF
TGTGCCAGCAGCTTAGCGGGGGGGGGTGACTATGGCTACACCTTC
>NA|NA|TRBJ2-7|TRBV12-3/TRBV12-4
CASGPSTDSYSWKYEQYF
TGTGCTAGTGGCCCGTCCACGGACAGTTACTCCTGGAAGTACGAGCAGTACTTC
>NA|NA|TRBJ1-1|TRBV10-2
CASSLVAGWGTEAFF
TGTGCCAGCAGCCTCGTGGCGGGGTGGGGCACTGAAGCTTTCTTT
>NA|NA|TRBJ2-3|TRBV2
CASSRQATLGDTQYF
TGTGCCAGCAGTAGACAGGCAACCCTCGGAGATACGCAGTATTTT
>NA|TRBD1|TRBJ2-7|TRBV27
CASGLGAGGHEQYF
TGTGCCAGCGGCCTTGGGGCAGGGGGCCACGAGCAGTACTTC
>NA|TRBD2|TRBJ2-7|TRBV6-1
CASRTTLAGGLYEQYF
TGTGCCAGCAGGACCACCCTAGCGGGGGGACTTTACGAGCAGTACTTC
>few|TRBD1|TRBJ1-5|TRBV24-1
CADTFGGRGGYQPQHF
TGTGCCGACACCTTCGGTGGCAGGGGGGGGTATCAGCCCCAGCATTTT
>many|TRBD1|TRBJ1-1|TRBV6-5
CASKKQGTTEAFF
TGTGCCAGCAAAAAACAGGGGACGACTGAAGCTTTCTTT
>once|NA|TRBJ2-5|TRBV7-9
CASSFQEVPGETQYF
TGTGCCAGCAGCTTTCAGGAGGTCCCCGGGGAGACCCAGTACTTC
>NA|NA|TRBJ2-7|TRBV7-9
CASRTGTVQYF
TGTGCCAGCAGAACAGGGACGGTGCAGTACTTC
>few|TRBD2|TRBJ2-3|TRBV13
CASSLLAASTDTQYF
TGTGCCAGCAGCTTACTAGCGGCTAGCACAGATACGCAGTATTTT
>NA|NA|TRBJ2-6|TRBV12-3/TRBV12-4
CASLSGANVLTF
TGTGCTAGCCTCTCTGGGGCCAACGTCCTGACTTTC
>many|NA|TRBJ1-2|TRBV27
CASSRRRETYGYTF
TGTGCCAGCAGTCGTCGGCGGGAGACCTATGGCTACACCTTC
>many|TRBD1|TRBJ1-6|TRBV7-9
CASRETGSPLHF
TGTGCCAGCCGAGAGACAGGGTCACCCCTCCACTTT
>many|TRBD1|TRBJ2-5|TRBV11-2
CASSSGQAFQETQYF
TGTGCCAGCAGCTCGGGACAGGCGTTCCAAGAGACCCAGTACTTC
>many|NA|TRBJ1-6|TRBV6-1
CASSEASGGGSPLHF
TGTGCCAGCAGTGAAGCGAGTGGGGGTGGTTCACCCCTCCACTTT
>once|NA|TRBJ2-3|TRBV19
CASSSRTLDRTDTQYF
TGTGCCAGTAGTTCCCGGACCCTCGACCGCACAGATACGCAGTATTTT
>many|TRBD1|TRBJ1-2|TRBV29-1
CSVWDRDGYTF
TGCAGCGTATGGGACAGGGATGGCTACACCTTC